This T cell receptor (beta chain) was captured in a study of cytomegalovirus exposure and HLA in healthy donors. Study-wide background: Findings of an earlier analysis included about 100 million unique TCR beta sequences from 170 million or so T cells. Study findings and constraints: Accurate prediction of HLA-A and HLA-B alleles (for most subjects) was reportedly achieved from TCR beta sequences. Several of the most significant clusters appeared, in a later analysis, to be linked to common viral pathogens. Generally TCR sequences proved uncommon, though certain public TCRs appeared in numerous donors.

Remarks on this clone: Its target is unknown.

This PCR relied on a set of 60 Vbeta primers and 13 Jbeta primers. Produced via immunoSEQ multiplex PCR; TCRdb's table is partial and in-frame only. The sample gives 65,000 to 75,000 clones, 55% to 80% of which show up once; just over 2% is in the top ten. Between the trimmed V and J ends, which lost 0 bases and 6 bases, there was a span of 14 bases. This CDR3 spans 15 amino acids. From germline, CDR1 is SGHRS and CDR2 YFSETQ. The sequence was obtained from a woman between 25 and 40 years old in good health and CMV-seronegative. Source material: PBMCs. The rearrangement links TRBV5-1 to TRBJ2-3; the D gene is possibly TRBD2 (6 bases). Here the CDR3 DNA reads TGCGCCAGCAGCTTGGGGGGACTCTTCGATGATACGCAGTATTTT. This translates into CASSLGGLFDDTQYF.